This T cell receptor beta chain appears in the sequencing data of a study of shared clonotypes between healthy human individuals. Regarding the study as a whole: Across a handful of donors, naive CD4 shared 5% to 6%, naive CD8 approximately 3.5%, memory CD4 roughly 2.3%, memory CD8 0.4% to 0.5%. As a rule, naive subsets had a larger estimated richness than memory subsets.

All the donors were Caucasian adults who lived in Nashville, Tennessee. Investigators divided CD4+ cells into CD45RA+ naive and CD45RA-negative memory subsets. The CDR3 is made up of 14 amino acids. Some clones are missing from TCRdb's copy, which holds only in-frame ones; the method was immunoSEQ multiplex PCR. This sample has hundreds of thousands of clones, with roughly 78% found just once. This clone was recorded at least ten times. The antigen is undetermined. The TCR was taken from a young woman in good health. Specimen: memory CD4+ T cells sorted from blood. Subset defined: CD45RA-negative fraction. The chain employs TRBV12-2 and TRBJ2-7; TRBD2 reflects the table's D call only, with no check against the DNA. TRBV12-2 has pseudogene status. CDR3 coding DNA: TGTGCAAGTCGCTTCCGGGACTACCTCTACGAGCAGTACTTC. Translating it yields CASRFRDYLYEQYF.